Sequencing of this T cell receptor (beta chain) was carried out in a study of blood T cells in healthy people across ages. A second PCR of about 7 to 12 cycles used a sample-barcoded 5' primer and a J-beta primer mix. TCRdb re-derived calls from the 5' RACE reads in MiXCR, one entry per CDR3 protein. The table lists approximately 600,000 distinct CDR3 sequences, roughly 58% of them singletons. This clonotype was recorded a few times. Its matching antigen is unknown. Study-wide findings and caveats: Among T cells, TCR beta diversity per million cells dropped roughly linearly as age rose.

The CDR3 is made up of 16 amino acids. The germline gives CDR1 SSHAT, CDR2 FNYEAQ (reference sequence). V was pared by 5 bases and J by 0 bases, with 11 bases between. The sequenced sample was blood. The clonotype was recovered from a man aged 55 to 69 in good health. The chain employs TRBV7-7 and TRBJ2-6; tentatively, D is TRBD2 (6 bases). CDR3 sequence reads: CASSPDGGSGANVLTF. CDR3 nucleotide sequence: TGTGCCAGCAGCCCAGACGGGGGCTCTGGGGCCAACGTCCTGACTTTC.